The 24 T cell receptor beta chains below were found in one sample sequenced in a study of cytomegalovirus exposure and HLA in healthy donors. The data were produced by immunoSEQ multiplex PCR, yet TCRdb's version contains in-frame clones alone and is incomplete. This table has 150,000 to 200,000 clones, roughly 84% appearing once. Sequenced input: PBMCs. Receptors were obtained from a man aged 18 to 29 in good health and CMV-seropositive.

J is TRBJ1-2 and V is TRBV5-5, with D possibly being TRBD1 (6 bases). V was cut by 0 bases and J by 0 bases, with 12 bases left in between. From germline, CDR1 is SGHKS and CDR2 YYEKEE (reference sequence). CDR3 length equals 16 residues. The chain's CDR3 is CASSLVGALSNYGYTF. The CDR3 coding sequence is TGTGCCAGCAGCTTGGTGGGGGCCCTATCTAACTATGGCTACACCTTC.

The chain carries TRBV7-2 and TRBJ1-1, with unresolved D. The CDR3 runs to 14 residues. The germline CDR1 and CDR2 sequences are SGHTA and FQGNSA. Trimming removed 2 bases at V and 0 bases at J, with 7 bases between. The CDR3: CASSLTILNTEAFF. CDR3 DNA: TGTGCCAGCAGCTTAACAATTCTGAACACTGAAGCTTTCTTT. The entire variable domain, with the rest obtained from reference TRBV7-2 and TRBJ1-1, is as follows: GAGVSQSPSNKVTEKGKDVELRCDPISGHTALYWYRQSLGQGLEFLIYFQGNSAPDKSGLPSDRFSAERTGGSVSTLTIQRTQQEDSAVYLCASSLTILNTEAFFGQGTRLTVV.

CDR3 protein: CASTGRGSMGTDTQYF. The CDR3 nucleotides read TGTGCCAGCACCGGGCGGGGGTCGATGGGCACAGATACGCAGTATTTT. V and J are TRBV27 and TRBJ2-3, with 7 nucleotides matching TRBD2. Germline V gene sequence: CDR1 MNHEY, CDR2 SMNVEV (reference sequence). CDR3 length: 16 amino acids. V gave up 7 bases and J gave up 1 base; unmatched junction bases: 11.

The chain is built from TRBV19 and TRBJ1-5; tentative D call: TRBD1 (6 bases). Trimming pared 5 bases from V and 2 bases from J, leaving 19 bases between. Per germline, CDR1 LNHDA and CDR2 SQIVND (reference sequence). The length of the CDR3 is 17 residues. CDR3 region: CASSSLLGGGGNQPQHF. CDR3 coding DNA: TGTGCCAGTAGTTCCCTGTTGGGAGGGGGAGGCAATCAGCCCCAGCATTTT.

V usage is TRBV30 and J usage is TRBJ1-2; D possibly corresponds to TRBD1 (5 bases). The CDR3 runs to 17 residues. V was pared by 3 bases and J by 0 bases, with 20 bases between. The germline V gene has CDR1 GTSNPN and CDR2 SVGIG (reference sequence). CDR3: CAWSPKGRGRANYGYTF. The CDR3 DNA sequence: TGTGCCTGGAGCCCGAAGGGTAGGGGAAGGGCTAACTATGGCTACACCTTC.

Comment on this clone: This CDR3 is also generated by other DNA sequences in the sample. This chain connects TRBV7-3 to TRBJ2-5; 7 bases are shared with TRBD2. The germline V gene encodes CDR1 SGHTA and CDR2 FQGTGA. This CDR3 is 13 amino acids long. Trimming removed 1 base from V and 4 bases from J; junction bases left unmatched: 0. CDR3 residues: CASSLSGGETQYF. CDR3 DNA: TGTGCCAGCAGCTTAAGCGGGGGAGAGACCCAGTACTTC.

This clone showed up just once. V usage is TRBV11-2 and J usage is TRBJ2-3; possibly TRBD1 for D (5 bases). Per germline, CDR1 SGHAT and CDR2 FQNNGV. The CDR3 covers 13 residues. The ends were cut back, 5 bases at V and 6 bases at J, with 12 bases in the middle. CDR3 sequence: CASSPHPGDTQYF. Here the CDR3 DNA reads TGTGCCAGCAGCCCCCACCCAGGGGATACGCAGTATTTT.

The chain employs TRBV9 and TRBJ1-4; tentatively, D is TRBD1 (6 bases). The CDR3 has 15 amino acids. The ends were cut back, 4 bases at V and 6 bases at J, with 16 bases in the middle. CDR1 is SGDLS and CDR2 is YYNGEE in the germline V gene. CDR3 sequence: CASSLGGQLDEKLFF. The CDR3 nucleotides are TGTGCCAGCAGCCTAGGGGGGCAACTGGATGAAAAACTGTTTTTT.

This clone is medium-sized by share. Other nucleotide sequences in the sample specify the same CDR3. The genes are TRBV7-2 and TRBJ1-2; D remains ambiguous. CDR1 SGHTA and CDR2 FQGNSA come from the germline V gene. The V gene lost 1 base and the J gene lost 1 base, with 4 bases spanning the gap. CDR3 size: 13 residues. CDR3: CASSLDNNYGYTF. The CDR3 nucleotides are TGTGCCAGCAGCTTAGACAATAACTATGGCTACACCTTC.

The rearrangement joins TRBV7-2 to TRBJ2-7; no clear D gene. This CDR3 is 12 amino acids long. Trimming shortened V by 5 bases and J by 6 bases, and 11 bases separated the two germline ends. Germline assignment: CDR1 SGHTA and CDR2 FQGNSA. This chain's CDR3 is CASSMSVTEQYF. CDR3 in DNA: TGTGCCAGCAGCATGAGCGTGACCGAGCAGTACTTC.

V gene TRBV10-2 combines with J gene TRBJ2-7; 9 positions match TRBD2. There are 16 residues in the CDR3. V lost 8 bases and J lost 6; bases outside the gene matches: 17. Germline-derived CDR1 and CDR2 are WSHSY and SAAADI. The CDR3: CASEFGGSSGTSEQYF. The CDR3 DNA is TGCGCCAGCGAATTCGGCGGGTCTAGCGGGACGAGCGAGCAGTACTTC.

J is TRBJ2-7 and V is TRBV6-5, with 12 bases aligning to TRBD2. Germline V lookup: CDR1 MNHEY, CDR2 SVGAGI. The CDR3 spans 15 residues. The V gene end was trimmed by 6 bases and the J gene end by 6 bases; junction bases not matched to a gene: 9. CDR3 DNA sequence: TGTGCCAGCAGCCCACGGACTAGCGGGACCTCCGAGCAGTACTTC. It specifies CASSPRTSGTSEQYF.

J is TRBJ2-3 and V is TRBV28; TRBD2 agrees at 7 bases. V dropped 6 bases and J dropped 5; count of bases not matched to a gene: 11. CDR1 MDHEN and CDR2 SYDVKM come from the germline V gene. This CDR3 has 15 amino acids. Here the CDR3 reads CASRWAGVSGDTQYF. The CDR3 coding sequence is TGTGCCAGCAGGTGGGCGGGAGTGTCGGGAGATACGCAGTATTTT.

This chain uses TRBV2 with TRBJ2-1; 8 nucleotides align to TRBD2. The V gene's germline CDR1 is SNHLY and CDR2 FYNNEI. The ends lost 7 bases at V and 0 bases at J; junction bases unmatched: 8. The CDR3 sequence is 16 residues long. The CDR3 loop is CASTAASGSSYNEQFF. CDR3 DNA sequence: TGTGCCAGCACCGCGGCAAGCGGGAGCTCCTACAATGAGCAGTTCTTC. The whole variable domain, remainder taken from reference TRBV2 and TRBJ2-1, is EPEVTQTPSHQVTQMGQEVILRCVPISNHLYFYWYRQILGQKVEFLVSFYNNEISEKSEIFDDQFSVERPDGSNFTLKIRSTKLEDSAMYFCASTAASGSSYNEQFFGPGTRLTVL.

The chain links TRBV13 to TRBJ2-7; TRBD2 matches 10 bases. Trimming removed 5 bases from V and 0 bases from J; junction bases left unmatched: 4. The CDR3 contains 15 residues. Germline V CDR1 and CDR2: PRHDT, FYEKMQ (reference sequence). The CDR3 DNA is TGTGCCAGCAGCCTCGGACTAGCGGCCTCCTACGAGCAGTACTTC. It is translated as CASSLGLAASYEQYF.

This chain uses TRBV29-1 with TRBJ2-7; TRBD1 agrees at 8 bases. Trimming removed 1 base from V and 7 bases from J; junction bases left unmatched: 6. This CDR3 has 13 residues. Germline CDR1 reads SQVTM; CDR2 reads ANQGSEA. CDR3 protein: CSVEGTGSTEQYF. CDR3 DNA: TGCAGCGTTGAAGGGACAGGGAGCACGGAGCAGTACTTC.

The J gene is TRBJ2-1, the V gene TRBV5-1; 9 bases align to TRBD2. The CDR3 totals 18 residues. V was clipped by 0 bases and J by 0 bases; unmatched bases: 7. The germline CDR1 and CDR2 sequences are SGHRS and YFSETQ. The CDR3 bases are TGCGCCAGCAGCTTGGGGGTAGCGGGGGAGAGCTCCTACAATGAGCAGTTCTTC. Its protein product is CASSLGVAGESSYNEQFF.

This clone has just one count. The chain uses TRBV5-1 and TRBJ2-7; D possibly corresponds to TRBD2 (6 bases). This CDR3 is 14 amino acids long. With 4 bases removed from V and 7 bases from J, the gap between germline ends came to 18 bases. Germline-derived CDR1 and CDR2 are SGHRS and YFSETQ. In DNA form, the CDR3 reads TGCGCCAGCAGCGAGGGGACTCCGAGTAGGGAGCAGTACTTC. Translated, it gives CASSEGTPSREQYF.

The rearrangement joins TRBV30 to TRBJ2-7; 14 bases agree with TRBD2. CDR3 length: 17 residues. V gave up 2 bases and J gave up 4 bases; unmatched junction bases: 10. Germline V gene data show CDR1 as GTSNPN and CDR2 as SVGIG (reference sequence). CDR3 loop: CAWSPTSRTSGRYEQYF. CDR3 DNA: TGTGCCTGGAGTCCGACATCCCGGACTAGCGGGAGGTACGAGCAGTACTTC.

V is TRBV7-3 and J is TRBJ2-3; D is uncertain. The CDR3 runs to 14 residues. V shed 4 bases and J shed 0 bases, with 8 bases lying between them. CDR1 is SGHTA and CDR2 is FQGTGA in the germline V gene. The DNA for the CDR3 is TGTGCCAGCAGCTCGGCGGCTAGCACAGATACGCAGTATTTT. It encodes CASSSAASTDTQYF.

This rearrangement joins TRBV6-4 to TRBJ1-4; D is undetermined. The CDR3 is 14 residues long. Per the germline V gene, CDR1 is MRHNA and CDR2 is SNTAGT. V lost 3 bases and J 4 bases, leaving 9 bases between the germline ends. DNA of the CDR3: TGTGCCAGCAGTGAGAGGTTCGGTAATGAAAAACTGTTTTTT. Translation gives CASSERFGNEKLFF.

The chain combines TRBV11-2 with TRBJ2-7; D is possibly TRBD2 (5 bases). V lost 3 bases, J lost 5 bases, and 8 bases lay in between. The CDR3 sequence is 12 residues long. Germline V gives CDR1 SGHAT, CDR2 FQNNGV. The CDR3 sequence: CASSFRGNEQYF. The CDR3 DNA follows: TGTGCCAGCAGCTTCCGGGGTAACGAGCAGTACTTC.

CDR3 in DNA: TGTGCCAGCAGTTATGTGGTAACTAGCACAGATACGCAGTATTTT. It specifies CASSYVVTSTDTQYF. The chain carries TRBV6-5 and TRBJ2-3; no clear D gene. This CDR3 region has 15 residues. The ends were cut back, 3 bases at V and 0 bases at J, with 10 bases in the middle. The V gene's germline CDR1 is MNHEY and CDR2 SVGAGI.

The chain joins TRBV28 to TRBJ2-3; the match to TRBD2 covers 15 bases. The CDR3 consists of 17 residues. V trimming: 5 bases; J trimming: 0 bases; junction bases outside the gene matches: 3. CDR1 is MDHEN and CDR2 is SYDVKM in the germline V gene. The CDR3 region is CASSPGLAGGSTDTQYF. The CDR3 region has the DNA TGTGCCAGCAGTCCGGGACTAGCGGGAGGCAGCACAGATACGCAGTATTTT.